The 25 T cell receptor beta chains reported below all come from one sample, sequenced in a study of CD8 T cells in Susac syndrome. RNA, at roughly 0.5 to 1 ug, was reverse transcribed with random hexamers. Each CDR3 protein gets one entry after TCRdb re-called the immunoSEQ multiplex PCR reads with MiXCR. The profile covers some 97,000 distinct CDR3 sequences, with approximately 95% appearing a single time and 0.25% to 0.35% taken by the ten largest. Material: CD8+ T cells from PBMCs. The origin of the receptors is a human donor with Susac syndrome.

This chain uses TRBV29-1 with TRBJ2-1; 12 bases fit TRBD2. The CDR3 runs 16 residues. V lost 7 bases, J lost 9 bases, and 16 bases stayed unmatched. The germline CDR1 and CDR2 sequences are SQVTM and ANQGSEA. The CDR3 nucleotides read TGCAGCGCCGGACTAGCGGGATCCATAGGGGGTAGTGAGCAGTTCTTC. Its translation: CSAGLAGSIGGSEQFF.

The chain joins TRBV7-9 to TRBJ2-1, with TRBD1 matching 7 bases. J gave up 5 bases and V 1 base, and 14 bases lay outside the gene matches. CDR3 size: 18 residues. The germline CDR1 and CDR2 sequences are SEHNR and FQNEAQ (reference sequence). The CDR3 loop reads CASSLDPRGLTHHNEQFF. The CDR3 bases are TGTGCCAGCAGCTTAGACCCGAGGGGGCTAACCCATCACAATGAGCAGTTCTTC. Based on the CDR3 plus reference TRBV7-9 and TRBJ2-1, the full variable domain is DTGVSQNPRHKITKRGQNVTFRCDPISEHNRLYWYRQTLGQGPEFLTYFQNEAQLEKSRLLSDRFSAERPKGSFSTLEIQRTEQGDSAMYLCASSLDPRGLTHHNEQFFGPGTRLTVL.

V and J are TRBV29-1 and TRBJ1-1; no definite D call. Germline lookup yields CDR1 SQVTM and CDR2 ANQGSEA. Deletions cut 4 bases from V and 1 base from J, with 7 bases between. CDR3 length: 12 residues. CDR3 residues: CSVGHSNTEAFF. In DNA, the CDR3 is TGCAGCGTTGGACACTCGAACACTGAAGCTTTCTTT.

This chain joins TRBV3-1 and TRBJ2-1, with 12 positions matching TRBD2. J gave up 4 bases and V 0 bases, and 4 bases lay outside the gene matches. Germline values: CDR1 LGHDT, CDR2 YNNKEL (reference sequence). The CDR3 sequence is 17 residues long. This CDR3 is CASSQELAGGLYNEQFF. DNA for the CDR3: TGTGCCAGCAGCCAAGAGCTAGCGGGAGGGCTGTACAATGAGCAGTTCTTC.

The chain joins TRBV29-1 to TRBJ2-1; no clear D. Germline V gene data show CDR1 as SQVTM and CDR2 as ANQGSEA. The CDR3 sequence is 14 residues long. Trimming took 1 base from V and 0 from J, leaving 7 bases between them. CDR3 amino acids: CSVEVGFSYNEQFF. In DNA form, the CDR3 reads TGCAGCGTTGAAGTTGGCTTCTCCTACAATGAGCAGTTCTTC.

The genes are TRBV7-3 and TRBJ1-2; D not certain. The CDR3 runs to 14 residues. Germline CDR1 SGHTA, CDR2 FQGTGA. Trimming cost V 0 bases and J 8 bases, with 13 bases left between them. The CDR3 DNA reads as TGTGCCAGCAGCTTAACGTCGAGTGCCTGGGGCTACACCTTC. This translates into CASSLTSSAWGYTF.

The rearrangement uses TRBV7-9 and TRBJ2-3, with a weak D call TRBD2 (6 bases). The CDR3 totals 15 residues. The germline CDR1 and CDR2 sequences are SEHNR and FQNEAQ (reference sequence). The germline V and J ends were trimmed by 6 bases and 1 base, with 14 bases remaining between them. The chain's CDR3 is CASSSRGEGTDTQYF. The CDR3, as DNA: TGTGCCAGCAGTTCTCGCGGGGAGGGCACAGATACGCAGTATTTT.

The rearrangement uses TRBV6-5 and TRBJ2-5, with 7 bases fitting TRBD1. CDR3 length equals 14 residues. Trimming took 2 bases from V and 4 from J; bases not matched to a gene: 4. CDR1 MNHEY and CDR2 SVGAGI come from the germline V gene. DNA for the CDR3: TGTGCCAGCAGTTACGGGGGACAGTTAGAGACCCAGTACTTC. Translation gives CASSYGGQLETQYF.

The chain recombines TRBV12-3 or TRBV12-4 with TRBJ2-1; D is ambiguous. Trimming stripped 6 bases from V and 3 bases from J, with 9 bases between. The CDR3 is 13 amino acids. The CDR3 sequence is CASRHMNYNEQFF. The DNA of the CDR3 is TGTGCCAGCAGACATATGAACTACAATGAGCAGTTCTTC.

The rearrangement uses TRBV4-1 and TRBJ2-2; D is unresolved. CDR1 MGHRA and CDR2 YSYEKL come from the germline V gene. V gave up 1 base and J gave up 10 bases, with 10 bases separating them. This CDR3 is built from 13 residues. The CDR3 region is CASSQGSREELFF. DNA for the CDR3: TGCGCCAGCAGCCAAGGTTCTCGAGAGGAGCTGTTTTTT.

This sequence joins TRBV29-1 and TRBJ1-2, with D perhaps matching TRBD1 (6 bases). CDR1 SQVTM and CDR2 ANQGSEA come from the germline V gene. The V end lost 6 bases, the J end lost 8 bases, and 16 bases lay between the germline ends. CDR3 length: 12 residues. The CDR3 DNA reads as TGCAGCGTGACGGGGGGGCGTTGGGGCTACACCTTC. Translating gives CSVTGGRWGYTF.

The gene calls are TRBV28 and TRBJ2-6; D is undetermined. Trimming cost V 5 bases and J 4 bases, with 9 bases left between them. The CDR3 length is 14 residues. Germline CDR1 reads MDHEN; CDR2 reads SYDVKM. The CDR3 DNA reads as TGTGCCAGCAGTCGGACCGTGGGGGCCAACGTCCTGACTTTC. It translates to CASSRTVGANVLTF.

The CDR3 bases are TGTGCCAGCTCGCCCCGGGACAGTGGCTATGGCTACACCTTC. Amino acid sequence: CASSPRDSGYGYTF. V and J are TRBV9 and TRBJ1-2; the match to TRBD1 covers 7 bases. Germline CDR1 SGDLS, CDR2 YYNGEE. The CDR3 is 14 amino acids. After removal of 7 bases from V and 4 bases from J, the junction contained 10 bases not matched to a gene.

The rearrangement joins TRBV12-3 or TRBV12-4 to TRBJ1-1; 7 bases agree with TRBD1. Trimming removed 3 bases from V and 8 bases from J; junction bases left unmatched: 3. This CDR3 has 12 residues. For the CDR3, the DNA is TGTGCCAGCAGTTTTGACAGGGCCGAAGCTTTCTTT. Protein sequence: CASSFDRAEAFF.

The chain combines TRBV25-1 with TRBJ2-1; D unclear. Trimming removed 6 bases at V and 7 bases at J, with 10 bases between. This CDR3 contains 12 residues. CDR1 and CDR2 from the germline V gene are MGHDK and SYGVNS. The CDR3 reads CASRGMRNEQFF. The CDR3 DNA is TGTGCCAGCAGGGGAATGAGAAATGAGCAGTTCTTC.

This sequence joins TRBV3-1 and TRBJ2-3; TRBD2 aligns across 12 bases. CDR1 and CDR2 from the germline V gene are LGHDT and YNNKEL (reference sequence). The CDR3 length is 15 residues. Trimming at V came to 5 bases and at J to 5 bases, leaving 5 bases not matched to a gene. CDR3 residues: CASSDETSGGDTQYF. The CDR3 DNA reads as TGTGCCAGCAGCGACGAGACTAGCGGGGGAGATACGCAGTATTTT.

This chain joins TRBV5-1 and TRBJ2-1; D perhaps matches TRBD1 (5 bases). There are 15 residues in the CDR3. Trimming cost V 3 bases and J 0 bases, with 10 bases left between them. Germline assignment: CDR1 SGHRS and CDR2 YFSETQ. CDR3 nucleotide sequence: TGCGCCAGCAGCTGGGGCTCCAGCTCCTACAATGAGCAGTTCTTC. Its protein product is CASSWGSSSYNEQFF.

DNA for the CDR3: TGCGCCAGCAGCCCCTCGGCGGCTAACACCGGGGAGCTGTTTTTT. Protein sequence: CASSPSAANTGELFF. This chain links TRBV5-1 with TRBJ2-2, with unresolved D. The germline gives CDR1 SGHRS, CDR2 YFSETQ. The CDR3 extends over 15 amino acids. Trimming stripped 4 bases from V and 2 bases from J, with 12 bases between.

CDR3 amino acids: CASSLVTSGNNRYF. Written as DNA, the CDR3 is TGTGCCAGCAGCTTAGTGACTAGCGGAAACAATAGGTATTTT. This sequence joins TRBV11-2 and TRBJ2-3, with 9 bases matching TRBD2. Germline V gene lookup returns CDR1 SGHAT and CDR2 FQNNGV. The length of the CDR3 is 14 residues. V dropped 1 base and J dropped 14; count of bases not matched to a gene: 10.

The chain employs TRBV11-1 and TRBJ2-7; weak D call: TRBD2 (6 bases). Between the trimmed V and J ends, which lost 8 bases and 2 bases, there was a span of 19 bases. The germline V gene encodes CDR1 SGHAT and CDR2 FQDESV (reference sequence). The CDR3 contains 15 residues. DNA of the CDR3: TGTGCCAGCGAGCTCGGGGTGGGAGGTCCCTACGAGCAGTACTTC. Translation gives CASELGVGGPYEQYF.

The rearrangement links TRBV19 to TRBJ1-1, with D unresolved. The length of the CDR3 is 12 residues. Trimming pared 6 bases from V and 1 base from J, leaving 6 bases between. Germline-derived CDR1 and CDR2 are LNHDA and SQIVND (reference sequence). In nucleotides, the CDR3 is TGTGCCAGTAGGTTGGGGAACACTGAAGCTTTCTTT. Translated: CASRLGNTEAFF.

CDR3 amino acids: CASRTSGSYEQYF. CDR3 sequence (DNA): TGTGCCAGCAGGACTAGCGGGAGTTACGAGCAGTACTTC. The chain recombines TRBV25-1 with TRBJ2-7, with 12 bases lining up with TRBD2. Germline CDR1 reads MGHDK; CDR2 reads SYGVNS. After removal of 6 bases from V and 4 bases from J, the junction contained 1 base not matched to a gene. The CDR3 has 13 residues.

The chain employs TRBV19 and TRBJ1-1, with 7 bases identical to TRBD1. The ends lost 6 bases at V and 7 bases at J; junction bases unmatched: 17. From germline, CDR1 is LNHDA and CDR2 SQIVND (reference sequence). The CDR3 length is 16 residues. The CDR3 is CASSPGRTGDLDEAFF. The CDR3 bases are TGTGCCAGTAGCCCGGGCCGGACAGGTGACCTTGATGAAGCTTTCTTT.

CDR3 protein: CASSLNIQETQYF. CDR3 DNA: TGTGCCAGCAGCTTAAACATCCAAGAGACCCAGTACTTC. V is TRBV7-6 and J is TRBJ2-5; D gene uncertain. Germline-derived CDR1 and CDR2 are SGHVS and FNYEAQ. Trimming stripped 2 bases from V and 1 base from J, with 5 bases between. The CDR3 has 13 residues.

This clonotype was picked up one time. The chain links TRBV7-9 to TRBJ1-1, with 9 bases that match TRBD1. The V and J ends lost 4 bases and 11 bases, in that order; junction bases with no gene match: 2. The CDR3 is 11 amino acids. CDR1 is SEHNR and CDR2 is FQNEAQ in the germline V gene (reference sequence). The chain's CDR3 is CASSSGTGAFF. CDR3 bases: TGTGCCAGCAGCTCCGGGACAGGGGCTTTCTTT.